The T cell receptor (beta chain) under discussion was sequenced for a study of spatial heterogeneity in lung cancer. This CDR3 has 14 amino acids. Trimming pared 4 bases from V and 2 bases from J, leaving 9 bases between. The time point: sample taken at primary tumor resection. Whole RNA, isolated from tumor, nontumor lung or frozen PBMC, was sequenced without prior sorting. TCRdb fed the 5' RACE reads into MiXCR, producing one record per CDR3 protein. The table has some 39,000 distinct CDR3 sequences, under 7.5% seen once. The starting material was PBMCs, obtained at surgery. The chain combines TRBV12-3 or TRBV12-4 with TRBJ1-3; possibly TRBD1 for D (5 bases). The TCR originated in a female donor with early-stage non-small cell lung cancer. The CDR3 reads CASSSRDPGNTIYF. Written as DNA, the CDR3 is TGTGCCAGCAGTTCCCGGGACCCTGGAAACACCATATATTTT.